The 32 T cell receptor beta chains in this list originate from one sample, sequenced in a study of CD8 T cells in ankylosing spondylitis. Notes on the study in general: Apparently characteristic of ankylosing spondylitis blood was a TCR beta motif (roughly eight highly homologous variants).

A single record per CDR3 protein comes from TCRdb applying MiXCR to the 5' RACE reads. The repertoire holds a few hundred thousand distinct CDR3 sequences, with under 25% as singletons. Antigens of these TCRs are unknown. Sequencing input: blood, either unsorted or a sorted T cell fraction (not recorded which). The receptor source for this set is a male donor with ankylosing spondylitis.

This clonotype was seen more than once but under ten times. V and J are TRBV6-6 and TRBJ1-1, with a weak D call TRBD1 (5 bases). The germline V gene encodes CDR1 MNHNY and CDR2 SVGAGI (reference sequence). Trimming cost V 2 bases and J 3 bases, with 7 bases left between them. The CDR3 consists of 13 residues. This chain's CDR3 is CASSYGTYTEAFF. The CDR3 DNA reads TGTGCCAGCAGTTACGGGACTTACACTGAAGCTTTCTTT.

This clonotype was observed a few times. The CDR3 coding sequence is TGCGCCAGCAGCTTGGCAGATGTCTACGAGCAGTACTTC. As protein: CASSLADVYEQYF. This rearrangement joins TRBV5-1 to TRBJ2-7; D is unresolved. With 0 bases removed from V and 3 bases from J, the gap between germline ends came to 7 bases. The CDR3 consists of 13 residues. Germline-derived CDR1 and CDR2 are SGHRS and YFSETQ.

This chain links TRBV12-3 or TRBV12-4 with TRBJ2-1; D is tentatively TRBD1 or TRBD2 (6 bases each). V dropped 6 bases and J dropped 1 base, with 16 bases sitting between them. The CDR3 contains 16 residues. For the CDR3, the DNA is TGTGCCAGCAGCCTTCCGGTAGGGGGGTCCTACAATGAGCAGTTCTTC. This sequence encodes CASSLPVGGSYNEQFF.

This clonotype was seen a handful of times. The V and J genes are TRBV11-1 and TRBJ2-2; perhaps TRBD1 as D (6 bases). The germline V gene encodes CDR1 SGHAT and CDR2 FQDESV (reference sequence). Trimming removed 5 bases from V and 5 bases from J, with 15 bases in between. This CDR3 is built from 15 residues. CDR3 sequence reads: CASSQSGVMTGELFF. The CDR3 bases are TGTGCCAGCAGCCAATCAGGGGTAATGACCGGGGAGCTGTTTTTT.

In its sample, this clonotype was seen a few times. CDR3 sequence reads: CSARTGTRNEQYF. CDR3 sequence (DNA): TGCAGTGCTAGAACCGGGACTAGGAACGAGCAGTACTTC. The chain combines TRBV20-1 with TRBJ2-7, with TRBD2 matching 8 bases. Losses at the gene ends were 2 bases for V and 5 bases for J; bases not matched to a gene: 5. Germline CDR1 reads DFQATT; CDR2 reads SNEGSKA (reference sequence). This CDR3 has 13 amino acids.

The chain couples TRBV20-1 to TRBJ2-2; 7 positions match TRBD2. The junction had 2 bases not matched to a gene; V was cut back by 2 bases and J by 5 bases. The CDR3 is 13 amino acids. The germline gives CDR1 DFQATT, CDR2 SNEGSKA (reference sequence). This chain's CDR3 is CSARLAETGELFF. Written as DNA, the CDR3 is TGCAGTGCTAGACTAGCGGAGACCGGGGAGCTGTTTTTT.

This clonotype has a handful of counts. Here the CDR3 DNA reads TGTGCCAGCTCACCAGAATCTGGAAATCAGCCCCAGCATTTT. Encoded protein: CASSPESGNQPQHF. The genes are TRBV18 and TRBJ1-5; no clear D. V lost 2 bases to trimming and J lost 4 bases, with 9 bases between them. Per germline, CDR1 KGHSH and CDR2 LQKENI. The CDR3 has 14 amino acids.

The V call is TRBV29-1, the J call TRBJ2-5; D not certain. Germline lookup yields CDR1 SQVTM and CDR2 ANQGSEA. The germline V and J ends were trimmed by 4 bases and 2 bases, with 8 bases remaining between them. CDR3 length: 12 residues. This CDR3 is CSVVLHQETQYF. DNA of the CDR3: TGCAGCGTTGTATTGCATCAAGAGACCCAGTACTTC. The full variable domain, in which reference TRBV29-1 and TRBJ2-5 provide the parts outside the CDR3, is SAVISQKPSRDICQRGTSLTIQCQVDSQVTMMFWYRQQPGQSLTLIATANQGSEATYESGFVIDKFPISRPNLTFSTLTVSNMSPEDSSIYLCSVVLHQETQYFGPGTRLLVL.

This chain links TRBV11-3 with TRBJ1-3; D is unclear. The CDR3 runs 12 residues. V was trimmed by 4 bases and J by 2 bases, leaving 3 bases between them. Germline lookup yields CDR1 SGHNT and CDR2 YENEEA. This CDR3 is CASSYTGNTIYF. The CDR3 DNA reads TGTGCCAGCAGCTACACTGGAAACACCATATATTTT.

This clonotype was found a few times. The chain employs TRBV5-6 and TRBJ1-5, with no clear D. The CDR3 covers 17 residues. From germline, CDR1 is SGHDT and CDR2 YYEEEE. V was shortened by 0 bases and J by 3 bases, with 16 bases between the two germline ends. The CDR3 DNA reads as TGTGCCAGCAGCTTGGCGGCGGGCCGGGTTACCAATCAGCCCCAGCATTTT. It translates to CASSLAAGRVTNQPQHF.

The chain joins TRBV21-1 to TRBJ1-1. TRBV21-1 is assigned pseudogene status. This CDR3 has 21 residues. The CDR3 protein is CASPKSARDGPRGFLNTEAFF. The DNA for the CDR3 is TGTGCCAGCCCCAAATCTGCTCGGGACGGACCTAGAGGGTTTCTGAACACTGAAGCTTTCTTT.

This rearrangement joins TRBV5-1 to TRBJ2-4, with a possible D match to TRBD1 (6 bases). The V end was cut by 2 bases, the J end by 8 bases, with 11 bases between. CDR1 and CDR2 (germline): SGHRS, YFSETQ. The CDR3 totals 13 residues. The CDR3: CASSFKTGDIQYF. CDR3 sequence (DNA): TGCGCCAGCAGCTTTAAGACAGGAGACATTCAGTACTTC. Full variable domain (remainder filled in from reference TRBV5-1 and TRBJ2-4): KAGVTQTPRYLIKTRGQQVTLSCSPISGHRSVSWYQQTPGQGLQFLFEYFSETQRNKGNFPGRFSGRQFSNSRSEMNVSTLELGDSALYLCASSFKTGDIQYFGAGTRLSVL.

The CDR3 reads CASSLHVGTDYGYTF. The DNA for the CDR3 is TGTGCCAGCAGCTTACACGTCGGGACAGACTATGGCTACACCTTC. The rearrangement links TRBV7-9 to TRBJ1-2; 7 bases align to TRBD1. The V segment lost 2 bases and the J segment 3 bases; nucleotides outside the gene matches: 6. The V gene's germline CDR1 is SEHNR and CDR2 FQNEAQ (reference sequence). CDR3 length equals 15 residues.

The rearrangement links TRBV19 to TRBJ1-5; the match to TRBD1 covers 9 bases. V shed 10 bases, J shed 0 bases, and the junction held 10 bases outside the gene matches. The CDR3 is 16 amino acids. CDR1 and CDR2 from the germline V gene are LNHDA and SQIVND (reference sequence). CDR3 residues: CATRTDRGYSNQPQHF. The CDR3 bases are TGTGCCACCCGGACAGACAGGGGGTATAGCAATCAGCCCCAGCATTTT.

This sequence joins TRBV11-1 and TRBJ2-3; a possible D gene is TRBD2 (6 bases). The V gene lost 5 bases and the J gene lost 6 bases, with 27 bases spanning the gap. Germline CDR1 reads SGHAT; CDR2 reads FQDESV (reference sequence). CDR3 length: 18 residues. CDR3 DNA sequence: TGTGCCAGCAGCCTTACCTACCGCCGGGACTGGGGATCGGATACGCAGTATTTT. Its protein product is CASSLTYRRDWGSDTQYF. Full variable domain (missing parts from reference TRBV11-1 and TRBJ2-3): EAEVAQSPRYKITEKSQAVAFWCDPISGHATLYWYRQILGQGPELLVQFQDESVVDDSQLPKDRFSAERLKGVDSTLKIQPAELGDSAMYLCASSLTYRRDWGSDTQYFGPGTRLTVL.

This clonotype was counted a few times. The rearrangement joins TRBV9 to TRBJ2-7; 7 positions agree with TRBD1. Germline V gene data show CDR1 as SGDLS and CDR2 as YYNGEE. This CDR3 is 16 amino acids long. V lost 0 bases and J lost 1; bases outside the gene matches: 7. Here the CDR3 reads CASSVGVRGPSYEQYF. The CDR3, as DNA: TGTGCCAGCAGCGTAGGGGTTAGGGGGCCATCCTACGAGCAGTACTTC.

This clonotype appeared a few times. This chain connects TRBV11-2 to TRBJ1-1; tentative D call: TRBD1 (6 bases). Germline V gene lookup returns CDR1 SGHAT and CDR2 FQNNGV. This CDR3 contains 14 residues. V was trimmed by 5 bases and J by 1 base, leaving 11 bases between them. This chain's CDR3 is CASSPEQGNTEAFF. The CDR3 coding sequence is TGTGCCAGCAGCCCCGAACAGGGGAACACTGAAGCTTTCTTT.

This clonotype has a handful of counts. This chain joins TRBV29-1 and TRBJ1-2; a possible D gene is TRBD1 (5 bases). The CDR3 consists of 13 residues. Germline loops: CDR1 SQVTM, CDR2 ANQGSEA. Trimming left V 6 bases short and J 4 bases short, with 15 bases between. CDR3 bases: TGCAGCGTACGGACAAATCCGCTCTATGGCTACACCTTC. It yields the protein CSVRTNPLYGYTF.

The chain joins TRBV4-2 to TRBJ2-2; TRBD1 matches 8 bases. V shed 3 bases and J 6 bases; nucleotides not matched to a gene: 3. In germline, CDR1 is LGHNA, CDR2 YNFKEQ. CDR3 size: 14 residues. Here the CDR3 reads CASSQRQGPGELFF. The CDR3 DNA is TGTGCCAGCAGCCAGAGACAGGGGCCCGGGGAGCTGTTTTTT.

This clonotype was found many times. V is TRBV12-3 or TRBV12-4 and J is TRBJ2-3; 10 nucleotides agree with TRBD2. The J segment lost 0 bases and the V segment lost 6 bases, leaving 9 bases of the junction unmatched. The CDR3 has 17 amino acids. In DNA, the CDR3 is TGTGCCAGCAGCTTTCCGGGACTAGCGACTAGCACAGATACGCAGTATTTT. It encodes CASSFPGLATSTDTQYF.

The chain links TRBV10-3 to TRBJ2-7; TRBD1 matches at 7 bases. CDR3 size: 14 residues. The germline CDR1 and CDR2 sequences are ENHRY and SYGVKD. The trim removed 6 bases at V and 4 bases at J, leaving 9 bases unmatched. CDR3 in DNA: TGTGCCATCAGAGACGAGGACAGGACATACGAGCAGTACTTC. Its protein product is CAIRDEDRTYEQYF.

The chain recombines TRBV7-9 with TRBJ1-5, with D perhaps TRBD1 (6 bases). The germline CDR1 and CDR2 sequences are SEHNR and FQNEAQ (reference sequence). The CDR3 length is 13 residues. The V end lost 2 bases, the J end lost 7 bases, and 9 bases lay between the germline ends. CDR3 nucleotides: TGTGCCAGCAGCTTAAATGACAGGCAGCCCCAGCATTTT. Its protein is CASSLNDRQPQHF.

A single count supports this clonotype. The rearrangement links TRBV13 to TRBJ2-5; 9 bases agree with TRBD2. Germline V gene data show CDR1 as PRHDT and CDR2 as FYEKMQ (reference sequence). V lost 5 bases, J lost 4 bases, and 8 bases stayed unmatched. CDR3 length: 15 residues. CDR3 amino acids: CASSLAGRARETQYF. DNA of the CDR3: TGTGCCAGCAGCCTAGCGGGAAGGGCCAGAGAGACCCAGTACTTC.

The chain employs TRBV7-9 and TRBJ1-1; D unclear. CDR1 and CDR2 from the germline V gene are SEHNR and FQNEAQ (reference sequence). This CDR3 has 15 amino acids. Trimming took off 5 bases at V and 0 bases at J, with 13 bases between the two ends. The chain's CDR3 is CASSLSLAMNTEAFF. CDR3 coding DNA: TGTGCCAGCAGCCTTTCCCTAGCCATGAACACTGAAGCTTTCTTT.

This chain joins TRBV10-3 and TRBJ2-1, with 9 bases identical to TRBD1. CDR1 and CDR2 (germline): ENHRY, SYGVKD. The J segment lost 1 base and the V segment lost 10 bases, leaving 8 bases of the junction unmatched. This CDR3 region has 15 residues. CDR3 DNA: TGTGCCACCCAATCGGACAGGGGTTCCTACAATGAGCAGTTCTTC. Translated, it gives CATQSDRGSYNEQFF.

V is TRBV19 and J is TRBJ2-4; D remains unclear. The CDR3 runs 11 residues. V dropped 9 bases and J dropped 5 bases, with 8 bases sitting between them. Germline V gene lookup returns CDR1 LNHDA and CDR2 SQIVND (reference sequence). CDR3 region: CASRRENIQYF. CDR3 nucleotides: TGTGCCAGCAGACGGGAAAACATTCAGTACTTC.

V usage is TRBV14 and J usage is TRBJ1-1, with D uncertain. The V end lost 4 bases, the J end lost 1 base, and 13 bases lay between the germline ends. The CDR3 runs to 15 residues. Germline CDR1 SGHDN, CDR2 FVKESK. CDR3 sequence: CASSRGRGANTEAFF. The CDR3 nucleotides are TGTGCCAGCAGCCGAGGCCGGGGTGCGAACACTGAAGCTTTCTTT.

For the CDR3, the DNA is TGTGCCATCAGTGACCCCGGACTAGCGGGAGGATACGAGCAGTACTTC. The encoded protein is CAISDPGLAGGYEQYF. The V and J genes are TRBV10-3 and TRBJ2-7; TRBD2 aligns across 14 bases. The V and J ends lost 3 bases and 4 bases, in that order; junction bases with no gene match: 5. This CDR3 is built from 16 residues. Per the germline V gene, CDR1 is ENHRY and CDR2 is SYGVKD.

This clonotype turned up a few times. The chain couples TRBV6-1 to TRBJ1-2; D might be TRBD1 (6 bases). Trimming stripped 5 bases from V and 4 bases from J, with 14 bases between. The length of the CDR3 is 14 residues. Germline CDR1 is MNHNS and CDR2 is SASEGT. The CDR3 nucleotides read TGTGCCAGCAGTCAAAGACAGGCGAGCTATGGCTACACCTTC. Residues: CASSQRQASYGYTF.

This clonotype was counted only a few times. The rearrangement joins TRBV6-1 to TRBJ2-1; 9 nucleotides match TRBD2. From germline, CDR1 is MNHNS and CDR2 SASEGT. V was clipped by 1 base and J by 4 bases; unmatched bases: 5. The CDR3 consists of 16 residues. CDR3 amino acids: CASSEVGGRGYNEQFF. The CDR3 bases are TGTGCCAGCAGTGAAGTGGGCGGGAGGGGGTACAATGAGCAGTTCTTC.

This clonotype was recorded a few times. The chain has TRBV2 and TRBJ2-2, with D possibly matching TRBD2 (5 bases). This CDR3 has 15 amino acids. Per the germline V gene, CDR1 is SNHLY and CDR2 is FYNNEI. Trimming took 1 base from V and 2 from J, leaving 8 bases between them. CDR3 sequence (DNA): TGTGCCAGCAGTGAAGGGACTTTAAACACCGGGGAGCTGTTTTTT. It translates to CASSEGTLNTGELFF.

This clonotype has a handful of counts. This chain links TRBV7-6 with TRBJ2-7; 7 positions match TRBD1. In germline, CDR1 is SGHVS, CDR2 FNYEAQ. The V and J ends lost 5 bases and 2 bases, in that order; junction bases with no gene match: 6. The CDR3 is 14 residues long. CDR3 residues: CASSATGTAYEQYF. CDR3 DNA sequence: TGTGCCAGCAGCGCCACCGGGACAGCCTACGAGCAGTACTTC.